This T cell receptor (beta chain) was sequenced during a study of blood T cell repertoires in COVID-19. Study summary: Sources were T cells, B-cell-depleted T cells, or PBMCs; the material itself was cDNA or gDNA.

Sequencing used immunoSEQ multiplex PCR; TCRdb keeps in-frame clones, though not all of them. The table shows 400,000 or so clones, with over 75% occurring only once. Per the germline V gene, CDR1 is KGHSH and CDR2 is LQKENI. The CDR3 is 13 amino acids. V lost 3 bases and J lost 4, with 9 bases in between. The cohort comprised adults aged roughly 18 to 95 years residing in under 25 US areas. Cohort 3 donors counted as recovered after two negative PCRs, clearance, or resolved symptoms. V usage is TRBV18 and J usage is TRBJ1-1, with a possible D match to TRBD1 (5 bases). This sequence was found in a young man who had recovered from COVID-19. The sequencing input was PBMCs or T cells enriched from blood (not recorded which). CDR3 amino acids: CASSPSQGTEAFF. CDR3 bases: TGTGCCAGCTCACCGTCCCAGGGCACTGAAGCTTTCTTT.